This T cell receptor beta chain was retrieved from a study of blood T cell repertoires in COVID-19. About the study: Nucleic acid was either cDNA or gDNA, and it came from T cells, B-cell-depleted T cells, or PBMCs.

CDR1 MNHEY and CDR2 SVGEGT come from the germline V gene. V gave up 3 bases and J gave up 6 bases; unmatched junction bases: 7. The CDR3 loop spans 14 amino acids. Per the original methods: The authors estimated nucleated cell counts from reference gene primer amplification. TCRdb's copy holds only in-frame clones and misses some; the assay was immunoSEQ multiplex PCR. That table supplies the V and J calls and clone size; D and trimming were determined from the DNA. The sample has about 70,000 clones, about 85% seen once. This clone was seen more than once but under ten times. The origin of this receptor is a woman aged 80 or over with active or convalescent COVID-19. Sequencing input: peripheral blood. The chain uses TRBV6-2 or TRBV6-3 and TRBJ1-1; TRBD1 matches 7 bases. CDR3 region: CASSYQGVVAEAFF. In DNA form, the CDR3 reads TGTGCCAGCAGTTATCAGGGGGTAGTGGCTGAAGCTTTCTTT.